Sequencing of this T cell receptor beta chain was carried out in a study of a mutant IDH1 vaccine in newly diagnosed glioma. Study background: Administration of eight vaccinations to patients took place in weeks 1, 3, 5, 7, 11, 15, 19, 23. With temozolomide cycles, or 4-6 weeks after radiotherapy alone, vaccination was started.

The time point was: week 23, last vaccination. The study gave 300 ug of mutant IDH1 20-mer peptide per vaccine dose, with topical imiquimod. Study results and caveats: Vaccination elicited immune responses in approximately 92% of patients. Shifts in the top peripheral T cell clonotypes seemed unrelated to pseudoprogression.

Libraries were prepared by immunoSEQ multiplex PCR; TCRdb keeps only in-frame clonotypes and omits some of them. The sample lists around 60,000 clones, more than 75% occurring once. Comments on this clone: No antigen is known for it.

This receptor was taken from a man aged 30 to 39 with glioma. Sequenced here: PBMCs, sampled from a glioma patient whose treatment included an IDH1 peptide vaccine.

The CDR3 reads CASSVNANSNQPQHF. The DNA of the CDR3 is TGTGCCAGCAGTGTTAATGCCAATAGCAATCAGCCCCAGCATTTT. This chain connects TRBV2 to TRBJ1-5; D not certain. The germline V and J ends were trimmed by 4 bases and 0 bases, with 10 bases remaining between them. Per germline, CDR1 SNHLY and CDR2 FYNNEI. This CDR3 is built from 15 residues.